This T cell receptor (beta chain) was profiled in a study of blood T cells in healthy people across ages. This clonotype occurred a few times. The sample, about 9.2 milliliters of peripheral blood, was drawn from each donor. Samples had at least 6.5 million PBMCs isolated from them. The authors ran a second PCR of about 7 to 12 cycles using a sample-barcoded 5' primer and a J-beta primer mix. Per sample, CDR3-containing paired-end reads numbered at least 3 million. TCRdb re-called the 5' RACE reads with MiXCR, one entry per CDR3 protein. The data contain fewer than 700,000 distinct CDR3 sequences, around two fifths of them seen just once; the ten biggest clones take up roughly 30%. Germline V gene lookup returns CDR1 SGHRS and CDR2 YFSETQ. V dropped 4 bases and J dropped 5; count of bases not matched to a gene: 9. The CDR3 runs to 15 residues.

Specimen: blood. This receptor was obtained from a man older than 75 in good health. V usage is TRBV5-1 and J usage is TRBJ2-5; 9 bases match TRBD2. Written as DNA, the CDR3 is TGCGCCAGCAGCACCCTAGCGGGGTACGCTGAGACCCAGTACTTC. Protein sequence: CASSTLAGYAETQYF.